Listed below are T cell receptor beta chains from one sample, sequenced in a study of T cell responses to AZD1222 COVID-19 vaccine. The assay was immunoSEQ multiplex PCR, and TCRdb's table has in-frame clones only and misses some. Of more than 95,000 clones listed, about 89% are singletons. The sample was peripheral blood, taken on day 0 of AZD1222 vaccination. The receptors stem from an adult in good health. Both conserved end residues are part of each CDR3. The order of the fields is V gene, clone size, D gene, CDR3 length, J gene, CDR3 DNA, CDR3 protein. D genes are given only for firm matches. Rows may omit the clone size; those that give it use once, few, many or a size class.

TRBV5-1	once	.	17	TRBJ1-3	TGCGCCAGCAGCCCCCAAATTGGGGCTTCTGGTGGAAACACCATATATTTT	CASSPQIGASGGNTIYF
TRBV7-2	.	.	13	TRBJ1-5	TGTGCCAGCAGCTTATGGGGTTCTCAGCCCCAGCATTTT	CASSLWGSQPQHF
TRBV12-5	.	TRBD1	16	TRBJ2-2	TGTGCTAGTTCCGCCGGGACAGGGGGTCGCACCGGGGAGCTGTTTTTT	CASSAGTGGRTGELFF
TRBV13	.	.	14	TRBJ1-1	TGTGCCAGCAGCTCAGAGGACAAAAACACTGAAGCTTTCTTT	CASSSEDKNTEAFF
TRBV28	once	.	15	TRBJ1-5	TGTGCCAGCAGTTTCACAGGGAGGGATAATCAGCCCCAGCATTTT	CASSFTGRDNQPQHF
TRBV4-2	.	TRBD2	13	TRBJ2-7	TGTGCCAGCAGCCAAATTGGACTAGGCGAGCAGTACTTC	CASSQIGLGEQYF
TRBV19	.	TRBD1	17	TRBJ1-2	TGTGCCAGTAGTACCCGAGGGACAGGGACAGCGGGCTATGGCTACACCTTC	CASSTRGTGTAGYGYTF
TRBV3-1/TRBV3-2	.	.	15	TRBJ1-1	TGTGCCAGCAGCACTTCGCTACAGGGGAACACTGAAGCTTTCTTT	CASSTSLQGNTEAFF
TRBV23-1	.	.	17	TRBJ2-7	TGCGCCAGCAGCCGTGGTTACTACAGGAAAACGGTGGACGAGCAGTACTTC	CASSRGYYRKTVDEQYF
TRBV24-1	.	.	15	TRBJ1-4	TGTGCCACCAGTGATTCCCCGGGAACGAATGAAAAACTGTTTTTT	CATSDSPGTNEKLFF
TRBV28	.	TRBD2	15	TRBJ2-1	TGTGCCAGCAGTTTAGGAGCGGGGCGCTCGAATGAGCAGTTCTTC	CASSLGAGRSNEQFF
TRBV7-3	.	.	16	TRBJ1-3	TGTGCCAGCAGCTCAGGCCCCCTCGGGAACGGAAACACCATATATTTT	CASSSGPLGNGNTIYF
TRBV4-2	.	TRBD2	13	TRBJ2-5	TGTGCCAGCAGCCAGACTAGCGAGGAGACCCAGTACTTC	CASSQTSEETQYF
TRBV28	.	TRBD1	14	TRBJ1-4	TGTGCCAGCAGTAGGGGGCTGACTAATGAAAAACTGTTTTTT	CASSRGLTNEKLFF
TRBV27	.	.	14	TRBJ2-1	TGTGCCAGCAGCCAGCTCCATTCGGTCAATGAGCAGTTCTTC	CASSQLHSVNEQFF
TRBV9	.	.	16	TRBJ1-6	TGTGCCAGCAGCCCGGGCCAGAGCTCCTATAATTCACCCCTCCACTTT	CASSPGQSSYNSPLHF
TRBV18	.	TRBD1	14	TRBJ2-5	TGTGCCAGCTCACCGGGACAGGGGGTGGAGACCCAGTACTTC	CASSPGQGVETQYF
TRBV28	.	TRBD1	15	TRBJ1-4	TGTGCCAGCAGCCCTCAGACAGGGGGTAGTGAAAAACTGTTTTTT	CASSPQTGGSEKLFF
TRBV1	.	.	17	TRBJ2-1	TGCACCAGCAGCCAAGGGCGGGGGGCCCCCCCCCACAATGAGCAGTTCTTC	CTSSQGRGAPPHNEQFF
TRBV30	.	.	14	TRBJ1-2	TGTGCCTGGACGTCCCTCCGAGGGGACTATGGCTACACCTTC	CAWTSLRGDYGYTF
TRBV28	.	TRBD1	16	TRBJ1-4	TGTGCCAGCAGTTCGCCCAGGGGGTCAACTAATGAAAAACTGTTTTTT	CASSSPRGSTNEKLFF
TRBV19	.	.	14	TRBJ1-1	TGTGCCAGTAGTATTAAGGGCATGAACACTGAAGCTTTCTTT	CASSIKGMNTEAFF
TRBV3-1/TRBV3-2	.	.	12	TRBJ2-3	TGTGCCAGCAGCTACGTTGGAGATACGCAGTATTTT	CASSYVGDTQYF
TRBV5-1	.	.	18	TRBJ2-3	TGCGCCAGCAGCTTGATGAGGTGGGCGTTAGAGGACACAGATACGCAGTATTTT	CASSLMRWALEDTDTQYF
TRBV28	.	.	15	TRBJ1-1	TGTGCCAGCAGTTTCGGGGCCTTTATGAACACTGAAGCTTTCTTT	CASSFGAFMNTEAFF
TRBV2	.	.	15	TRBJ1-5	TGTGCCAGCAGTGAAGCGGCAGGGGCCGGTCAGCCCCAGCATTTT	CASSEAAGAGQPQHF
TRBV18	.	.	15	TRBJ2-7	TGTGCCAGCTCACAGGTGCTCGACAGTACCTACGAGCAGTACTTC	CASSQVLDSTYEQYF
TRBV18	.	TRBD1	16	TRBJ1-2	TGTGCCAGCTCACCAGTCGCAGGGGGCGAATCGGTTGGCTACACCTTC	CASSPVAGGESVGYTF
TRBV19	.	.	14	TRBJ1-2	TGTGCCAGCACCCCCCACAAGGGCCTCTGGGGCTACACCTTC	CASTPHKGLWGYTF
TRBV19	.	.	13	TRBJ2-2	TGTGCCAGTAGGACCCCGGCGACCGGGGAGCTGTTTTTT	CASRTPATGELFF
TRBV5-1	.	TRBD2	15	TRBJ2-7	TGCGCCAGCAGCTTGGGACTAGCGGGCTCCTACGAGCAGTACTTC	CASSLGLAGSYEQYF
TRBV12-3/TRBV12-4	.	.	12	TRBJ2-7	TGTGCCAGCAGTGGGGATCCCTACGAGCAGTACTTC	CASSGDPYEQYF